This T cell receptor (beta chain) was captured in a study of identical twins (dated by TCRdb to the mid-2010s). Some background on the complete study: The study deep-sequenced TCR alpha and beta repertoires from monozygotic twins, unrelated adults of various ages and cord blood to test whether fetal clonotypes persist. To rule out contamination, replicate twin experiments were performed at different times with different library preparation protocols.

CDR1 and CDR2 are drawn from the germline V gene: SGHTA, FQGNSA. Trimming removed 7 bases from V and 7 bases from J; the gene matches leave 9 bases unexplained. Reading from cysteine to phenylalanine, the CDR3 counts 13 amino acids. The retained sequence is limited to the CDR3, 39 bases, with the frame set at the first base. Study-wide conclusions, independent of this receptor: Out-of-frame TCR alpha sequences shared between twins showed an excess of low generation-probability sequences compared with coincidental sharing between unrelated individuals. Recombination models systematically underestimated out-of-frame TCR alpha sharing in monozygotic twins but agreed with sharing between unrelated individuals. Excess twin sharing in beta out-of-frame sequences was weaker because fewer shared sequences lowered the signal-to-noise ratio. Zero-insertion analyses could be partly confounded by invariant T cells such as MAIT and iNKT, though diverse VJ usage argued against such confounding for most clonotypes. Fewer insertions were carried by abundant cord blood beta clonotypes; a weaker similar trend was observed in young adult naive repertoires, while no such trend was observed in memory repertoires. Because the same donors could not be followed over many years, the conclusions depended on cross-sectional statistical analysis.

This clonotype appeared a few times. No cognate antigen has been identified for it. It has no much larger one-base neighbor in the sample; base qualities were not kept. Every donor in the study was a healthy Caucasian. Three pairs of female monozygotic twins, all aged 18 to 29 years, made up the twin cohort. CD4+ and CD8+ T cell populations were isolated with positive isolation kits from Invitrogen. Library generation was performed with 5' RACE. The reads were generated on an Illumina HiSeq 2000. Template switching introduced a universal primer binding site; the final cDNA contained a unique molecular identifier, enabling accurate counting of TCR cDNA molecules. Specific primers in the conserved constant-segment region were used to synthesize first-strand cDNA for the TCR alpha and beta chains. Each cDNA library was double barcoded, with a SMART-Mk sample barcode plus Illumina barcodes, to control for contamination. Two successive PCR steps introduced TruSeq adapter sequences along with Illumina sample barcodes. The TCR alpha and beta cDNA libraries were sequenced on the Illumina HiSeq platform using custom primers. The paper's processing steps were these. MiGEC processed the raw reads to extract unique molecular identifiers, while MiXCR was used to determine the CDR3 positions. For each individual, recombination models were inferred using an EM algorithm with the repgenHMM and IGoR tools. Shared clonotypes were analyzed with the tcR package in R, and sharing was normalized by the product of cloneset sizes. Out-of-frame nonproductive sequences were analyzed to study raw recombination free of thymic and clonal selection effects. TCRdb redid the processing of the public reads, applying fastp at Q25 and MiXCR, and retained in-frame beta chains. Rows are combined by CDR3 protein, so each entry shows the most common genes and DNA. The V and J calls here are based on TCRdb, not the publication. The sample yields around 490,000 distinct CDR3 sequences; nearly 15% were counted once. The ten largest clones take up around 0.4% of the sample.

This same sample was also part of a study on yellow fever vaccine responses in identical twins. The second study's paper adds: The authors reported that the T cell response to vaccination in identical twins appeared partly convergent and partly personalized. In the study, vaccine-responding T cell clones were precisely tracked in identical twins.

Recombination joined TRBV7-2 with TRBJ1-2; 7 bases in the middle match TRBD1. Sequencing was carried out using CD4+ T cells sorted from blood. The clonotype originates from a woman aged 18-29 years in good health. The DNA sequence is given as TGTGCCAGCACCTCAGGGGGGTTCAGTGGCTACACCTTC. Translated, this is CASTSGGFSGYTF.